This TCR beta chain was sequenced for a study of T-cell memory formation after mild COVID-19. TCRdb used MiXCR to reprocess the 5' RACE reads, holding one entry per CDR3 protein. The sample includes over 450,000 distinct CDR3 sequences, about a fifth of them seen just once. Germline V gene data show CDR1 as SGHVS and CDR2 as FQNEAQ. J gave up 7 bases and V 3 bases, and 22 bases lay outside the gene matches. This CDR3 is 20 amino acids long. The material sequenced was PBMCs or a T cell subset sorted from them (not recorded which). The V gene is TRBV7-8, the J gene TRBJ2-3; 10 bases match TRBD2. The origin of this receptor is an adult woman who had mild COVID-19 (a few samples of this study predate the infection). Cell type and time point are not known. In DNA form, the CDR3 reads TGTGCCAGCAGCTTCGAGCTAGCGGGGGACCTAAAAGGGGATGGTCATACGCAGTATTTT. It codes for CASSFELAGDLKGDGHTQYF. Filled out from reference TRBV7-8 and TRBJ2-3, the complete variable domain reads GAGVSQSPRYKVAKRGQDVALRCDPISGHVSLFWYQQALGQGPEFLTYFQNEAQLDKSGLPSDRFFAERPEGSVSTLKIQRTQQEDSAVYLCASSFELAGDLKGDGHTQYFGPGTRLTVL.